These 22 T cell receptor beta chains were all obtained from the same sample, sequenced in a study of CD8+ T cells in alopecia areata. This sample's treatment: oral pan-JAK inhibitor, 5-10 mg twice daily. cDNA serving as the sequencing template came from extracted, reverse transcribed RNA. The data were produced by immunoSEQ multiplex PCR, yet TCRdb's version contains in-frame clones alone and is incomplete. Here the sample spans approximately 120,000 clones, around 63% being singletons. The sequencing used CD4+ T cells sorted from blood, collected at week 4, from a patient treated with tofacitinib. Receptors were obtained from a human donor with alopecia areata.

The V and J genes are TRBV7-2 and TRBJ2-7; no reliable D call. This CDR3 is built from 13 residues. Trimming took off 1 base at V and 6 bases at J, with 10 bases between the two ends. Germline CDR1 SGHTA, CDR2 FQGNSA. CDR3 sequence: CASSLGALFEQYF. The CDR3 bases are TGTGCCAGCAGCTTAGGGGCTTTATTCGAGCAGTACTTC.

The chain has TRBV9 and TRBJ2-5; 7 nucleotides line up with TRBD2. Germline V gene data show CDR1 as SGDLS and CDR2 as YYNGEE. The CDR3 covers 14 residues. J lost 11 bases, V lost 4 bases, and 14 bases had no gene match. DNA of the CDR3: TGTGCCAGCAGCCCCCCGGCGGGAGCAAGGGAGCAGTACTTC. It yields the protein CASSPPAGAREQYF. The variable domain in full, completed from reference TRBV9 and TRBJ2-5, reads DSGVTQTPKHLITATGQRVTLRCSPRSGDLSVYWYQQSLDQGLQFLIQYYNGEERAKGNILERFSAQQFPDLHSELNLSSLELGDSALYFCASSPPAGAREQYFGPGTRLLVL.

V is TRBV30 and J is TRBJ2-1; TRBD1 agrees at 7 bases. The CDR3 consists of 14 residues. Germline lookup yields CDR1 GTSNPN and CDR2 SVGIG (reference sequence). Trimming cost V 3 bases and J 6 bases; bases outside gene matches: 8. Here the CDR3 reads CAWRSGTALNEQFF. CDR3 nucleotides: TGTGCCTGGAGATCCGGGACAGCTCTCAATGAGCAGTTCTTC. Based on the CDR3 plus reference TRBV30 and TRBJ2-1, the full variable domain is SQTIHQWPATLVQPVGSPLSLECTVEGTSNPNLYWYRQAAGRGLQLLFYSVGIGQISSEVPQNLSASRPQDRQFILSSKKLLLSDSGFYLCAWRSGTALNEQFFGPGTRLTVL.

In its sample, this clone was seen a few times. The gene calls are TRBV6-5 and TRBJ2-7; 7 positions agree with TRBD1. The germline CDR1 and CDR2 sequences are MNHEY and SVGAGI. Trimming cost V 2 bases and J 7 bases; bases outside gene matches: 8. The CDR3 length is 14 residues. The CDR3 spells CASSYVTGTGEQYF. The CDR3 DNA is TGTGCCAGCAGTTACGTGACAGGGACGGGGGAGCAGTACTTC.

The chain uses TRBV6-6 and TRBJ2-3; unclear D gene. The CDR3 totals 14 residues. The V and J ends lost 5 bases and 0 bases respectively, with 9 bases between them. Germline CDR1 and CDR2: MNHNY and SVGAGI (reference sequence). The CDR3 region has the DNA TGTGCCAGCAGTGGAAGCGATAGCACAGATACGCAGTATTTT. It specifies CASSGSDSTDTQYF.

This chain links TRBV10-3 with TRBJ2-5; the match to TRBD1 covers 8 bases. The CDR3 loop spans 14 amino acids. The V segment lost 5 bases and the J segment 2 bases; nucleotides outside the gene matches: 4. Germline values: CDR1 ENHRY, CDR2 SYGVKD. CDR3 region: CAISPRQGQETQYF. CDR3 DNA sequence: TGTGCCATCAGTCCTCGACAGGGGCAAGAGACCCAGTACTTC.

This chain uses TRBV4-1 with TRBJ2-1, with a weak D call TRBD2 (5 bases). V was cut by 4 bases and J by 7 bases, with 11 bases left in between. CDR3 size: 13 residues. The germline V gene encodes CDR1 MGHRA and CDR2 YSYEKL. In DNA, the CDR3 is TGCGCCAGCAGCCCGCTACTAGTAAATGAGCAGTTCTTC. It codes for CASSPLLVNEQFF.

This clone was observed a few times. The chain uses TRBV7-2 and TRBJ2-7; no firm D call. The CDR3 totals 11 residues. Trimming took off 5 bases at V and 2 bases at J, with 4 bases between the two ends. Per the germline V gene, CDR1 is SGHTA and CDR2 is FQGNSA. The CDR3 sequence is CASSPAYEQYF. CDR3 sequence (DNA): TGTGCCAGCAGCCCCGCCTACGAGCAGTACTTC.

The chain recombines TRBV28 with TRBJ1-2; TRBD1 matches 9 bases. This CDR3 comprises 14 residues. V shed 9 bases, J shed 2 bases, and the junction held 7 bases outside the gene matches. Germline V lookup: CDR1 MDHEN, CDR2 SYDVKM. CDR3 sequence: CASTRQGGNYGYTF. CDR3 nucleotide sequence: TGTGCCAGTACCCGACAGGGGGGAAACTATGGCTACACCTTC.

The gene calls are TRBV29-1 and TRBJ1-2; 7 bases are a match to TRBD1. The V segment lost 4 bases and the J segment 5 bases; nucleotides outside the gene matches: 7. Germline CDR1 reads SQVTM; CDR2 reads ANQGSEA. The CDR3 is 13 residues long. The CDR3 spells CSVARGQKYGYTF. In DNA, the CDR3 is TGCAGCGTTGCGAGGGGACAGAAGTATGGCTACACCTTC. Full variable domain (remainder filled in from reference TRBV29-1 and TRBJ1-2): SAVISQKPSRDICQRGTSLTIQCQVDSQVTMMFWYRQQPGQSLTLIATANQGSEATYESGFVIDKFPISRPNLTFSTLTVSNMSPEDSSIYLCSVARGQKYGYTFGSGTRLTVV.

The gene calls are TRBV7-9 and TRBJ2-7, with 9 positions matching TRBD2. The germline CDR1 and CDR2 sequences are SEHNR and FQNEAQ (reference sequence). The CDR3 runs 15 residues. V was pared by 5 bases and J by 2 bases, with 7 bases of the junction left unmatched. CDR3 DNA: TGTGCCAGCAGCAACCCGCGGGGGGGGACCTACGAGCAGTACTTC. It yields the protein CASSNPRGGTYEQYF.

The DNA for the CDR3 is TGCGCCAGCAGCTCGCAGCCCTCGGGTGAGCAGTTCTTC. This encodes CASSSQPSGEQFF. The genes are TRBV5-1 and TRBJ2-1; unclear D gene. This CDR3 is built from 13 residues. Looked up from germline, CDR1 is SGHRS and CDR2 is YFSETQ. V lost 3 bases, J lost 9 bases, and 13 bases lay in between. The whole variable domain, remainder taken from reference TRBV5-1 and TRBJ2-1, is KAGVTQTPRYLIKTRGQQVTLSCSPISGHRSVSWYQQTPGQGLQFLFEYFSETQRNKGNFPGRFSGRQFSNSRSEMNVSTLELGDSALYLCASSSQPSGEQFFGPGTRLTVL.

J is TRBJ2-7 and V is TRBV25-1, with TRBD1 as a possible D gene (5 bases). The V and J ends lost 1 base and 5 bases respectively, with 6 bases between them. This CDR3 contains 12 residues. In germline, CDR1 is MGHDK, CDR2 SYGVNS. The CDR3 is CASSESGHEQYF. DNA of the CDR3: TGTGCCAGCAGTGAATCAGGGCACGAGCAGTACTTC.

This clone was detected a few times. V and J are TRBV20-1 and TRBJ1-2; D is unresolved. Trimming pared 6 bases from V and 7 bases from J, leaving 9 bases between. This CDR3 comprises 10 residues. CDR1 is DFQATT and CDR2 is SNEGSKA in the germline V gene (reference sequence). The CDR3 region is CSAPLFGYTF. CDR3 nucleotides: TGCAGTGCCCCTCTTTTTGGCTACACCTTC.

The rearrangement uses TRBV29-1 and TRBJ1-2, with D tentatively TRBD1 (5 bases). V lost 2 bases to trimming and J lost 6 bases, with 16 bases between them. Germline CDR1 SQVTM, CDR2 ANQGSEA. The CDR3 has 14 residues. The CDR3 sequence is CSVERAGWNNGYTF. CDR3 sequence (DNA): TGCAGCGTTGAAAGAGCAGGGTGGAACAATGGCTACACCTTC.

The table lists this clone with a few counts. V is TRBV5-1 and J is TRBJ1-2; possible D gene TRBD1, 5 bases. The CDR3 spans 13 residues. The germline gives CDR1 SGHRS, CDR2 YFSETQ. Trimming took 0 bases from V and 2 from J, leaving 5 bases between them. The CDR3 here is CASSLGQNYGYTF. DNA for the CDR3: TGCGCCAGCAGCTTGGGACAGAACTATGGCTACACCTTC.

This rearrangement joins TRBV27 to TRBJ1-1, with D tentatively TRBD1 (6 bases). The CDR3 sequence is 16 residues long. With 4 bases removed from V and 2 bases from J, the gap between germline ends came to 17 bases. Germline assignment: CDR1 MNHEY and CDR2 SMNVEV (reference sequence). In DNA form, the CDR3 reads TGTGCCAGCAGTTCCCCGATTCAGGGGACCAACACTGAAGCTTTCTTT. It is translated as CASSSPIQGTNTEAFF.

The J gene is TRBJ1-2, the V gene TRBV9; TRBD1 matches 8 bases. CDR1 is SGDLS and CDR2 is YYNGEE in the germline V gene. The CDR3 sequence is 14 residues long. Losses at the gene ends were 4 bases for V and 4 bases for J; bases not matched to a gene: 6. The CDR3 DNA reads TGTGCCAGCAGCCCAGGACAGGGTAGCTATGGCTACACCTTC. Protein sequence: CASSPGQGSYGYTF.

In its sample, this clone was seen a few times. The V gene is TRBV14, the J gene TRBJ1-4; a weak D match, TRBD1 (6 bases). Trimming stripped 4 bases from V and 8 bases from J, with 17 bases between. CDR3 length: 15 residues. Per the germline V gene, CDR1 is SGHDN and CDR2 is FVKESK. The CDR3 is CASSLAGGGVEKLFF. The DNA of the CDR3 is TGTGCCAGCAGCCTAGCGGGGGGCGGAGTGGAAAAACTGTTTTTT.

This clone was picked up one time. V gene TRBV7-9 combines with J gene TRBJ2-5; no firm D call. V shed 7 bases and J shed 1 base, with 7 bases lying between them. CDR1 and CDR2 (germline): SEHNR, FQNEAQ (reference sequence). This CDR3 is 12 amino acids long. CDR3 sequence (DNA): TGTGCCAGCACGACGCCCCAAGAGACCCAGTACTTC. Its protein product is CASTTPQETQYF.

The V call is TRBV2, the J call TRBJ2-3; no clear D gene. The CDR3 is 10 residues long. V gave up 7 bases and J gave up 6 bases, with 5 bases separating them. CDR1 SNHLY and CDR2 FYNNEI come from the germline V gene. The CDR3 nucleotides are TGTGCCAGCACATTGGATACGCAGTATTTT. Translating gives CASTLDTQYF.

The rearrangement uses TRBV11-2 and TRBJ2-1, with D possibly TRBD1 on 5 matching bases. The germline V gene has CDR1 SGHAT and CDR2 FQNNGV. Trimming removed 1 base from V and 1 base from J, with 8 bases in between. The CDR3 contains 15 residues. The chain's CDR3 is CASSLVRVSYNEQFF. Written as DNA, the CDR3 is TGTGCCAGCAGCTTAGTCAGGGTATCCTACAATGAGCAGTTCTTC.